Detailed here is one T cell receptor (beta chain). Its antigen remains unidentified. No qualities accompany the bases; no much larger clone lies one base away. The time point label on this specimen signifies: baseline before first vaccination. The vaccinee samples were drawn from two UK trials, COV001 and COV002, one of which was a single-blind randomized controlled phase 2/3 trial testing AZD1222 (ChAdOx1 nCoV-19) in healthy adults. For TCRbeta chain sequencing, PBMC samples were collected from trial participants at day 0 and at day 28 after the second dose. This entry belongs to a study of T cell responses to AZD1222 COVID-19 vaccine (TCRdb year 2021). Regarding the study in general: AZD1222 recipients with second doses at about 4 weeks or about 12 weeks were pooled, because spike-specific TCR depth and breadth did not differ between schedules. TCR sequencing was performed for more than 230 trial participants, of whom roughly 200 were given two doses of AZD1222 and around 25 were given two doses of MenACWY control vaccine. Trial participants were enrolled by age into subgroups of 18-55, 56-69 and 70-plus years, and roughly 150, 30 and 60 TCR-sequenced participants, respectively, were included in these subgroups. General study outcomes and caveats: Nearly half of unique spike-specific TCRs reportedly recognized epitopes outside regions mutated in the B.1.351 and B.1.1.7 variants. No day 14 peak-response samples were available, so repertoires were characterized only after the peak T cell response. Conclusions about previously exposed vaccinees are limited because only six or seven AZD1222 recipients were SARS-CoV-2 seropositive at baseline. Participants were mostly white British and included more females than males, and it was suggested by the authors that clonal diversity may have been underestimated. The 56-69-year group was small, and its depth increase did not reach significance, likely because of low power. Spike-specific TCR breadth and depth rose significantly after two AZD1222 doses compared with day 0 and with MenACWY recipients. CD4 TCRs associated with the vaccine covered the entire spike protein, and the dominant responses were in regions 160-218 and 743-854.

The CDR3 regions of human TCRbeta chains were subjected to immunosequencing. Per the original workflow: TCRs in the repertoires were matched against a reference library of SARS-CoV-2-specific TCRs that had been generated with the MIRA antigen-specificity platform. Breadth was defined as the fraction of unique TCRs that were SARS-CoV-2-associated. Depth was defined as the fraction of total T cells that were SARS-CoV-2-associated. Using the MIRA data, each spike-specific TCR was assigned both to the spike region to which the TCR was reactive and to a CD4 or CD8 class. Log10-transformed breadth and depth values were compared by one-way ANOVA with Sidak's multiple comparisons tests. Held by TCRdb, this immuneACCESS table contains in-frame sequences only and omits some clones. Under half of the omission traces to an unresolved V gene where checked; the cause of the rest is unknown. That table furnishes V, J and clone size, whereas the DNA furnished D and trimming. Across this sample there are about 150,000 clones, with 90% to 95% seen only once. The top ten constitute about 1.3% of the sample.

V gives up 2 bases and J gives up 2 bases, and the segment between their germline ends measures 13 bases. The CDR3 runs 15 residues from the cysteine to the phenylalanine. The kept DNA is CDR3 alone, 45 bases in frame from the first base. CDR1 KGHSH and CDR2 LQKENI are derived from the germline V gene. Here the chain combines TRBV18 and TRBJ2-7, with the D gene uncertain. This sequence was found in an adult in good health. The sample was peripheral blood, taken on day 0 of AZD1222 vaccination. In nucleotide form, the sequence is TGTGCCAGCTCACCAAACCCCCTAGTACCCTACGAGCAGTACTTC. Translation gives CASSPNPLVPYEQYF.